This is a list of T cell receptor beta chains from one sample in a study of cytomegalovirus exposure and HLA in healthy donors. Libraries were prepared by immunoSEQ multiplex PCR; TCRdb keeps only in-frame clonotypes and omits some of them. The data contain about 250,000 clones, about 90% of them singletons. Sample: PBMCs. These receptors were obtained from a man in his late teens or twenties in good health and CMV-seropositive. Both conserved end residues are part of each CDR3. D genes are given only for firm matches. Rows may omit the clone size; those that give it use once, few, many or a size class.

CDR3 protein: CASSQDNSDRTYEQYF; CDR3 DNA: TGTGCCAGCAGCCAAGATAACAGCGACAGGACCTACGAGCAGTACTTC; D gene: -; clone size: -; J gene: TRBJ2-7; V gene: TRBV4-2
CDR3 protein: CASSLKSSKVKYGYTF; CDR3 DNA: TGTGCCAGCAGCTTAAAGTCCAGTAAGGTTAAGTATGGCTACACCTTC; D gene: -; clone size: -; J gene: TRBJ1-2; V gene: TRBV7-7
CDR3 protein: CASSLVQGGYEQYF; CDR3 DNA: TGTGCCAGCAGCTTAGTACAGGGGGGATACGAGCAGTACTTC; D gene: TRBD1; clone size: -; J gene: TRBJ2-7; V gene: TRBV11-2
CDR3 protein: CSAIKGTEAFF; CDR3 DNA: TGCAGTGCTATTAAGGGCACTGAAGCTTTCTTT; D gene: -; clone size: -; J gene: TRBJ1-1; V gene: TRBV20-1
CDR3 protein: CSVPGVYGYTF; CDR3 DNA: TGCAGCGTTCCCGGGGTTTATGGCTACACCTTC; D gene: -; clone size: -; J gene: TRBJ1-2; V gene: TRBV29-1
CDR3 protein: CASSLGQGPSSEQYF; CDR3 DNA: TGTGCCAGCAGCTTGGGTCAGGGACCATCGAGCGAGCAGTACTTC; D gene: -; clone size: -; J gene: TRBJ2-7; V gene: TRBV5-4
CDR3 protein: CASSGVGGHYGYTF; CDR3 DNA: TGTGCCAGCAGTGGAGTAGGGGGCCACTATGGCTACACCTTC; D gene: TRBD1; clone size: -; J gene: TRBJ1-2; V gene: TRBV28
CDR3 protein: CASSIGGLPSEQYF; CDR3 DNA: TGTGCCAGCAGTATCGGGGGTCTACCCTCTGAGCAGTACTTC; D gene: -; clone size: -; J gene: TRBJ2-7; V gene: TRBV6-1
CDR3 protein: CASSRTLSTDTQYF; CDR3 DNA: TGCGCCAGCAGCCGGACGCTGAGCACAGATACGCAGTATTTT; D gene: -; clone size: -; J gene: TRBJ2-3; V gene: TRBV4-1
CDR3 protein: CASSDGLAGEQYF; CDR3 DNA: TGTGCCAGCAGTGACGGACTAGCGGGGGAGCAGTACTTC; D gene: TRBD2; clone size: -; J gene: TRBJ2-7; V gene: TRBV6-5
CDR3 protein: CASSSSSGGNTGELFF; CDR3 DNA: TGTGCCAGCAGTTCCTCTAGCGGGGGTAACACCGGGGAGCTGTTTTTT; D gene: TRBD2; clone size: -; J gene: TRBJ2-2; V gene: TRBV27
CDR3 protein: CACHRGWEAFF; CDR3 DNA: TGTGCCTGCCACCGGGGATGGGAAGCTTTCTTT; D gene: -; clone size: once; J gene: TRBJ1-1; V gene: TRBV30
CDR3 protein: CASSHEKTGTGSYGYTF; CDR3 DNA: TGTGCCAGCAGCCACGAAAAAACCGGGACAGGCTCCTATGGCTACACCTTC; D gene: TRBD1; clone size: -; J gene: TRBJ1-2; V gene: TRBV4-2
CDR3 protein: CASSENRREAHGSSYEQYF; CDR3 DNA: TGTGCCAGCAGTGAAAATCGGCGGGAGGCCCACGGGAGCTCCTACGAGCAGTACTTC; D gene: TRBD2; clone size: -; J gene: TRBJ2-7; V gene: TRBV2
CDR3 protein: CAAKTGDTYEQYF; CDR3 DNA: TGTGCCGCCAAGACAGGCGACACCTACGAGCAGTACTTC; D gene: -; clone size: -; J gene: TRBJ2-7; V gene: TRBV2
CDR3 protein: CASGLRQGEAFF; CDR3 DNA: TGTGCTAGTGGTTTGAGGCAGGGTGAAGCTTTCTTT; D gene: -; clone size: -; J gene: TRBJ1-1; V gene: TRBV12-5
CDR3 protein: CSVEVMVGGYTF; CDR3 DNA: TGCAGCGTTGAGGTCATGGTTGGCGGCTACACCTTC; D gene: -; clone size: -; J gene: TRBJ1-2; V gene: TRBV29-1
CDR3 protein: CASSPSGDGYTF; CDR3 DNA: TGTGCCAGCTCACCGTCCGGGGATGGCTACACCTTC; D gene: -; clone size: -; J gene: TRBJ1-2; V gene: TRBV18
CDR3 protein: CSARTSYEQYF; CDR3 DNA: TGCAGTGCTAGGACCAGTTACGAGCAGTACTTC; D gene: -; clone size: -; J gene: TRBJ2-7; V gene: TRBV20-1
CDR3 protein: CASTRGNQPQHF; CDR3 DNA: TGTGCCAGCACGAGAGGCAATCAGCCCCAGCATTTT; D gene: -; clone size: -; J gene: TRBJ1-5; V gene: TRBV25-1
CDR3 protein: CSVDTKQGPYGYTF; CDR3 DNA: TGCAGCGTCGATACGAAACAGGGGCCCTATGGCTACACCTTC; D gene: TRBD1; clone size: -; J gene: TRBJ1-2; V gene: TRBV29-1
CDR3 protein: CATRDPGGYGYTF; CDR3 DNA: TGTGCCACCAGAGATCCCGGTGGCTATGGCTACACCTTC; D gene: -; clone size: -; J gene: TRBJ1-2; V gene: TRBV15
CDR3 protein: CASASGIHSYNEQFF; CDR3 DNA: TGCGCCAGCGCATCGGGGATACATTCCTACAATGAGCAGTTCTTC; D gene: -; clone size: once; J gene: TRBJ2-1; V gene: TRBV4-1
CDR3 protein: CATSSPRGANVLTF; CDR3 DNA: TGTGCCACCAGCTCTCCGAGGGGGGCCAACGTCCTGACTTTC; D gene: -; clone size: -; J gene: TRBJ2-6; V gene: TRBV15
CDR3 protein: CAWSVLRGSNQPQHF; CDR3 DNA: TGTGCCTGGAGTGTACTGCGAGGGAGCAATCAGCCCCAGCATTTT; D gene: -; clone size: few; J gene: TRBJ1-5; V gene: TRBV30
CDR3 protein: CASSYGDSTDTQYF; CDR3 DNA: TGTGCCAGCAGTTACGGGGACAGCACAGATACGCAGTATTTT; D gene: -; clone size: once; J gene: TRBJ2-3; V gene: TRBV6-5
CDR3 protein: CARSLEAGGTKNIQYF; CDR3 DNA: TGTGCCAGAAGCTTAGAAGCGGGAGGAACCAAAAACATTCAGTACTTC; D gene: TRBD2; clone size: -; J gene: TRBJ2-4; V gene: TRBV5-3
CDR3 protein: CATSRDRTATHGYTF; CDR3 DNA: TGTGCCACCAGCAGAGATCGGACAGCGACACATGGCTACACCTTC; D gene: -; clone size: -; J gene: TRBJ1-2; V gene: TRBV15
CDR3 protein: CASSYRTGEETQYF; CDR3 DNA: TGTGCCAGCAGTTACCGGACAGGGGAAGAGACCCAGTACTTC; D gene: TRBD1; clone size: -; J gene: TRBJ2-5; V gene: TRBV6-5
CDR3 protein: CASRQILRGDYGYTF; CDR3 DNA: TGTGCCAGCAGGCAGATTTTAAGGGGTGACTATGGCTACACCTTC; D gene: -; clone size: once; J gene: TRBJ1-2; V gene: TRBV2
CDR3 protein: CASSQGRRGAGELFF; CDR3 DNA: TGTGCCAGCAGCCAGGGGAGACGGGGGGCCGGGGAGCTGTTTTTT; D gene: TRBD2; clone size: -; J gene: TRBJ2-2; V gene: TRBV4-2
CDR3 protein: CAWGGGYGYTF; CDR3 DNA: TGTGCCTGGGGCGGGGGTTATGGCTACACCTTC; D gene: -; clone size: -; J gene: TRBJ1-2; V gene: TRBV30
CDR3 protein: CASSEAGGSFLFF; CDR3 DNA: TGTGCCAGCAGTGAAGCTGGTGGCAGCTTTCTGTTCTTC; D gene: -; clone size: -; J gene: TRBJ2-1; V gene: TRBV6-1
CDR3 protein: CASSLRRGSFNTGELFF; CDR3 DNA: TGTGCCAGCAGTTTACGGAGGGGTAGTTTTAACACCGGGGAGCTGTTTTTT; D gene: -; clone size: -; J gene: TRBJ2-2; V gene: TRBV28